The 10 T cell receptor beta chains below come from one sample, sequenced in a study of cytomegalovirus exposure and HLA in healthy donors. The protocol was immunoSEQ multiplex PCR, while the TCRdb copy is restricted to in-frame clones and leaves out a portion. The top ten clones hold approximately 0.34% of a sample with roughly 250,000 clones, 85% to 90% of them seen once. Specimen: PBMCs. All receptors derive from a woman in her late teens or twenties in good health and CMV-seronegative.

The CDR3 loop is CASSPSLGNQETQYF. CDR3 nucleotides: TGTGCCAGCAGTCCGTCGTTGGGCAACCAAGAGACCCAGTACTTC. This chain joins TRBV28 and TRBJ2-5; no clear D. The CDR3 extends over 15 amino acids. Per the germline V gene, CDR1 is MDHEN and CDR2 is SYDVKM. The V gene lost 5 bases and the J gene lost 0 bases, with 13 bases spanning the gap.

DNA of the CDR3: TGTGCCAGCAGTATCTCGGGACTCCCACAAGAGACCCAGTACTTC. Amino acid sequence: CASSISGLPQETQYF. The J gene is TRBJ2-5, the V gene TRBV2; possible D gene TRBD2, 6 bases. The length of the CDR3 is 15 residues. Germline values: CDR1 SNHLY, CDR2 FYNNEI. V was clipped by 5 bases and J by 2 bases, with 15 bases between them.

V gene TRBV19 combines with J gene TRBJ1-3, with 7 positions matching TRBD1. The CDR3 is made up of 15 amino acids. The germline CDR1 and CDR2 sequences are LNHDA and SQIVND (reference sequence). Trimming cost V 5 bases and J 3 bases; bases outside gene matches: 7. CDR3 nucleotides: TGTGCCAGTAGTGGAGGGGGCGCGTATGGAAACACCATATATTTT. Protein: CASSGGGAYGNTIYF.

V and J are TRBV18 and TRBJ2-1; D unclear. This CDR3 has 13 amino acids. The V end lost 0 bases, the J end lost 5 bases, and 5 bases lay between the germline ends. Germline CDR1 KGHSH, CDR2 LQKENI. This CDR3 is CASSPPSNNEQFF. The CDR3, as DNA: TGTGCCAGCTCACCACCGAGTAACAATGAGCAGTTCTTC.

The chain employs TRBV7-9 and TRBJ1-6; weak D call: TRBD1 (6 bases). Germline V gene lookup returns CDR1 SEHNR and CDR2 FQNEAQ (reference sequence). The CDR3 is 19 amino acids. V lost 3 bases to trimming and J lost 0 bases, with 18 bases between them. The CDR3 bases are TGTGCCAGCAGCTTTTCCCCAGGGACAACGAGCTCCTATAATTCACCCCTCCACTTT. Translation: CASSFSPGTTSSYNSPLHF.

The rearrangement uses TRBV7-8 and TRBJ2-1; the D gene is possibly TRBD2 (6 bases). The V gene lost 5 bases and the J gene lost 6 bases, with 14 bases spanning the gap. Germline loops: CDR1 SGHVS, CDR2 FQNEAQ. This CDR3 contains 14 residues. The CDR3 DNA is TGTGCCAGCAGCACATTTGGGACTTCCAATGAGCAGTTCTTC. Its protein product is CASSTFGTSNEQFF. The whole variable domain, remainder taken from reference TRBV7-8 and TRBJ2-1, is GAGVSQSPRYKVAKRGQDVALRCDPISGHVSLFWYQQALGQGPEFLTYFQNEAQLDKSGLPSDRFFAERPEGSVSTLKIQRTQQEDSAVYLCASSTFGTSNEQFFGPGTRLTVL.

The V and J genes are TRBV9 and TRBJ2-3, with 7 bases aligning to TRBD2. Looked up from germline, CDR1 is SGDLS and CDR2 is YYNGEE. V shed 2 bases, J shed 2 bases, and the junction held 5 bases outside the gene matches. The CDR3 length is 15 residues. CDR3 amino acids: CASSVRAGLTDTQYF. The CDR3 DNA reads as TGTGCCAGCAGCGTCAGAGCGGGGCTCACAGATACGCAGTATTTT.

This clone was seen a few times. V usage is TRBV27 and J usage is TRBJ1-2; TRBD1 matches at 9 bases. The CDR3 is made up of 13 amino acids. Germline trimming cut 6 bases from V and 3 bases from J; bases unmatched to any gene: 2. CDR1 MNHEY and CDR2 SMNVEV come from the germline V gene (reference sequence). CDR3 sequence: CASRTGGDYGYTF. The DNA for the CDR3 is TGTGCCAGCAGGACAGGGGGAGACTATGGCTACACCTTC.

This clone has a single count. Other DNA sequences in the sample encode the same CDR3. V usage is TRBV18 and J usage is TRBJ2-1, with D perhaps matching TRBD2 (6 bases). Trimming took 6 bases from V and 3 from J, leaving 12 bases between them. CDR1 and CDR2 from the germline V gene are KGHSH and LQKENI. This CDR3 comprises 14 residues. CDR3 nucleotide sequence: TGTGCCAGCTCGCAAACGGGGGTCTACAATGAGCAGTTCTTC. This codes for CASSQTGVYNEQFF.

V usage is TRBV4-1 and J usage is TRBJ1-5; D unresolved. Trimming stripped 4 bases from V and 0 bases from J, with 7 bases between. CDR3 length: 14 amino acids. Germline V gives CDR1 MGHRA, CDR2 YSYEKL. CDR3 in amino acids: CASSRLYSNQPQHF. The DNA for the CDR3 is TGCGCCAGCAGCCGCCTATATAGCAATCAGCCCCAGCATTTT.